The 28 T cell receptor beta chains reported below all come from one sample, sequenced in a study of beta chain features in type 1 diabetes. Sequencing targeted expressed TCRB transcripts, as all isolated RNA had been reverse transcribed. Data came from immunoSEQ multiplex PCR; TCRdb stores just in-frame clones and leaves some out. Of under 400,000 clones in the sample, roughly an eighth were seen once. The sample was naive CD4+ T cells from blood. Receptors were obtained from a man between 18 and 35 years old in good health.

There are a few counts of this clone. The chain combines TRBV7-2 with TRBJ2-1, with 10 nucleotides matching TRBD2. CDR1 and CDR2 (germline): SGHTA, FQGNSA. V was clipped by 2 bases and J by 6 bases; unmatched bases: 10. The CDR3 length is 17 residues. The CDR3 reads CASSLRASGRGGNEQFF. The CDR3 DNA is TGTGCCAGCAGCTTAAGGGCTAGCGGGAGAGGAGGCAATGAGCAGTTCTTC. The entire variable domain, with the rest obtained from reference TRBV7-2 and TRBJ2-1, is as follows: GAGVSQSPSNKVTEKGKDVELRCDPISGHTALYWYRQSLGQGLEFLIYFQGNSAPDKSGLPSDRFSAERTGGSVSTLTIQRTQQEDSAVYLCASSLRASGRGGNEQFFGPGTRLTVL.

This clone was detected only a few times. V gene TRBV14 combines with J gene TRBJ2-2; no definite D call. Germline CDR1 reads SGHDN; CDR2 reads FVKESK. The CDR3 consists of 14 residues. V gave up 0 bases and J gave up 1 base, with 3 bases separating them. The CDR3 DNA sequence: TGTGCCAGCAGCCAAGATCTGAACACCGGGGAGCTGTTTTTT. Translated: CASSQDLNTGELFF.

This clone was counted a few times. The CDR3 spells CASLGAGGDTQYF. For the CDR3, the DNA is TGTGCCAGTCTGGGAGCGGGGGGTGATACGCAGTATTTT. This chain uses TRBV28 with TRBJ2-3; 9 nucleotides align to TRBD2. The CDR3 covers 13 residues. Germline V CDR1 and CDR2: MDHEN, SYDVKM. V lost 9 bases, J lost 6 bases, and 7 bases stayed unmatched.

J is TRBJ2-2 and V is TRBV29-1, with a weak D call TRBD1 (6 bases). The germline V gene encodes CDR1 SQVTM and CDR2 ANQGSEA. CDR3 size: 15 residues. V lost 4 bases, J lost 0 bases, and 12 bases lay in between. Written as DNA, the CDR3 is TGCAGCGTTGTGGCCGGGACATCGAACACCGGGGAGCTGTTTTTT. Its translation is CSVVAGTSNTGELFF.

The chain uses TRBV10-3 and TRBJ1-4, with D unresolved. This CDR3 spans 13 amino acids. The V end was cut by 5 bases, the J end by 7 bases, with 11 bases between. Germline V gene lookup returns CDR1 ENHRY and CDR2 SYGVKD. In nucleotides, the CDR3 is TGTGCCATCAGTATTCCGGGGAGTGAAAAACTGTTTTTT. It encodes CAISIPGSEKLFF.

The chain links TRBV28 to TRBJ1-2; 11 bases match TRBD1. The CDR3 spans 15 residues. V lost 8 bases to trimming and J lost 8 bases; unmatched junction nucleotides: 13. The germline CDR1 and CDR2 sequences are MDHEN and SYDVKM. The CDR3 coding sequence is TGTGCCAGCCGAGCCTCCGGGACAGGGGGTTCCGGCTACACCTTC. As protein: CASRASGTGGSGYTF.

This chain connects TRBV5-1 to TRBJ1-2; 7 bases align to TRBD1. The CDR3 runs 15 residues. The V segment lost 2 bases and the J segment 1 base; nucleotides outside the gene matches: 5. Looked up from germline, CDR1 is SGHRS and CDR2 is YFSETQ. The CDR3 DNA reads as TGCGCCAGCAGCTTTACAGGGGCGAATAACTATGGCTACACCTTC. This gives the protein CASSFTGANNYGYTF. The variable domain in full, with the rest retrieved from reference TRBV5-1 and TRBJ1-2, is KAGVTQTPRYLIKTRGQQVTLSCSPISGHRSVSWYQQTPGQGLQFLFEYFSETQRNKGNFPGRFSGRQFSNSRSEMNVSTLELGDSALYLCASSFTGANNYGYTFGSGTRLTVV.

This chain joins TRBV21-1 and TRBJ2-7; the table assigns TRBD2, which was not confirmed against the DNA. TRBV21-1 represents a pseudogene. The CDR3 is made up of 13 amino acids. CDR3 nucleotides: TGTGCCAGCAGCAAAGGCGAAGCCTACGAGCAGTACTTC. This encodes CASSKGEAYEQYF.

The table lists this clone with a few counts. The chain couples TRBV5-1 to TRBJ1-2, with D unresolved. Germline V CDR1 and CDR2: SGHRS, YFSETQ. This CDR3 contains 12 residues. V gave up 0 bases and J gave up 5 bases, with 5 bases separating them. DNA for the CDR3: TGCGCCAGCAGCTTGGGAGCGTATGGCTACACCTTC. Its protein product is CASSLGAYGYTF.

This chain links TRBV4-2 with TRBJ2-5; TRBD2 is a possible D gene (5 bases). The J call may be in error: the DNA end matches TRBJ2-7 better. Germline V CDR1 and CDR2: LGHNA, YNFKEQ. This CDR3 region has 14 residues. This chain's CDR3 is CASSQDPRTYEQYF. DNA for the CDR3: TGTGCCAGCAGCCAAGATCCTAGGACTTACGAGCAGTACTTC.

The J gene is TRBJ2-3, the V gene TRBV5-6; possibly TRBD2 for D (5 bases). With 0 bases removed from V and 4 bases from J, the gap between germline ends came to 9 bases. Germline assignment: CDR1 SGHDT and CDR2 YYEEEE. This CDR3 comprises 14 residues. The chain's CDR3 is CASSLGGRPDTQYF. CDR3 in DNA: TGTGCCAGCAGCTTGGGAGGGCGCCCAGATACGCAGTATTTT. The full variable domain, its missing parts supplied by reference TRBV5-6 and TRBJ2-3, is DAGVTQSPTHLIKTRGQQVTLRCSPKSGHDTVSWYQQALGQGPQFIFQYYEEEERQRGNFPDRFSGHQFPNYSSELNVNALLLGDSALYLCASSLGGRPDTQYFGPGTRLTVL.

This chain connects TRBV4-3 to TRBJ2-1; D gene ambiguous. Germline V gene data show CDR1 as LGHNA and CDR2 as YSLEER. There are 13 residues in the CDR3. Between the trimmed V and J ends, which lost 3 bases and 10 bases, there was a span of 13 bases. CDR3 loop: CASSQYDKYEQFF. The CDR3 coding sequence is TGCGCCAGCAGCCAGTACGACAAGTACGAGCAGTTCTTC.

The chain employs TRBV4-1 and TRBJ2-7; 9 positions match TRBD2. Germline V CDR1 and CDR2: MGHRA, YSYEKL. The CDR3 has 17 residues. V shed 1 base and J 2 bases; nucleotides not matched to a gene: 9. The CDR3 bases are TGCGCCAGCAGCCAAGGGTTAACTAGCGGGTTGGCCTACGAGCAGTACTTC. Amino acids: CASSQGLTSGLAYEQYF.

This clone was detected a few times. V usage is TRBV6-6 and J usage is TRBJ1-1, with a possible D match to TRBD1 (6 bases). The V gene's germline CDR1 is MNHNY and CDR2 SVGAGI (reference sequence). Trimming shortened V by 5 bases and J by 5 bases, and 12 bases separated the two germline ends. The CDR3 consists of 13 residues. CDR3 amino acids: CASSDDRSTEAFF. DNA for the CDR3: TGTGCCAGCAGTGACGACAGGTCGACTGAAGCTTTCTTT.

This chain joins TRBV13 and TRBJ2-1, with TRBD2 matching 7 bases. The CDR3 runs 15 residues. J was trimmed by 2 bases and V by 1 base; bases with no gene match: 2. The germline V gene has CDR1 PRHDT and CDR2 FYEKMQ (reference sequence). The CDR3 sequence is CASSLASGAYNEQFF. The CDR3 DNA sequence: TGTGCCAGCAGCTTAGCCAGCGGGGCCTACAATGAGCAGTTCTTC.

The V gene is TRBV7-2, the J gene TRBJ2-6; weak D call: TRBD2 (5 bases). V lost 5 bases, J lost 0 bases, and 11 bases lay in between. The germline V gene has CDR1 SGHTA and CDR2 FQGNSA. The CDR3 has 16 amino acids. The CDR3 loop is CASSGLRSSGANVLTF. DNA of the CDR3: TGTGCCAGCAGCGGACTTAGAAGCTCTGGGGCCAACGTCCTGACTTTC.

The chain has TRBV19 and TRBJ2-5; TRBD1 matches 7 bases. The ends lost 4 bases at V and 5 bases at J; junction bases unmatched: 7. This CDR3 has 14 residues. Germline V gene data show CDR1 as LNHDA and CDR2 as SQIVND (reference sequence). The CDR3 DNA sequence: TGTGCCAGTAGTACCCCGGGACAGCGGGAGACCCAGTACTTC. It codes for CASSTPGQRETQYF.

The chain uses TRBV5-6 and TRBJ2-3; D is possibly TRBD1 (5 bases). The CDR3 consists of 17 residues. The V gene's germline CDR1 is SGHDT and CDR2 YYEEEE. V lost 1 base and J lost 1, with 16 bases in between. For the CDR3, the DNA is TGTGCCAGCAGCTTGCCCCAAACCCTACAGGGCACAGATACGCAGTATTTT. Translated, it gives CASSLPQTLQGTDTQYF.

CDR3 nucleotides: TGTGCCAGCAGCCATATAGGGAGGACTGAAGCTTTCTTT. Translating gives CASSHIGRTEAFF. The rearrangement uses TRBV4-2 and TRBJ1-1; D remains ambiguous. The germline V gene has CDR1 LGHNA and CDR2 YNFKEQ. This CDR3 is built from 13 residues. V lost 3 bases and J lost 5, with 10 bases in between.

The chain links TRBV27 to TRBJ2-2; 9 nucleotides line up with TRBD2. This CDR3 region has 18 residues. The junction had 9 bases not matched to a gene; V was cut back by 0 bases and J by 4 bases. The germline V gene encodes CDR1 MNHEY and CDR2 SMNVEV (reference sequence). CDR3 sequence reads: CASSLSLRRREGTGELFF. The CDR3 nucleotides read TGTGCCAGCAGTTTATCGCTTCGTCGGCGGGAGGGCACCGGGGAGCTGTTTTTT.

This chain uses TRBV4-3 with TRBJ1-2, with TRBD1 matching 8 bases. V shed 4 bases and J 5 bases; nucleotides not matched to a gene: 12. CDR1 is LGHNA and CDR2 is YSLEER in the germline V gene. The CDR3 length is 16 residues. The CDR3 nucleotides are TGCGCCAGCAGCCTTGCTCGGGGACAGGTCGGGTATGGCTACACCTTC. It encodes CASSLARGQVGYGYTF.

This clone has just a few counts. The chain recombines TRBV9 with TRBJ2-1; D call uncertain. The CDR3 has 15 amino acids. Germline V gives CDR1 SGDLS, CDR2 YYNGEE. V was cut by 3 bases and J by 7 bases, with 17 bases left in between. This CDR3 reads CASSARQNVGNEQFF. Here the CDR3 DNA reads TGTGCCAGCAGCGCGAGACAAAACGTTGGGAATGAGCAGTTCTTC.

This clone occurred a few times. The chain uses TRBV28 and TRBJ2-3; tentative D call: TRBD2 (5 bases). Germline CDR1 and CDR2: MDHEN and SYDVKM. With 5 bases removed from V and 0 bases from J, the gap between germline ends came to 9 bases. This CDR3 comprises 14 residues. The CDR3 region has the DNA TGTGCCAGCAGTGAGCGGTTTAGCACAGATACGCAGTATTTT. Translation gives CASSERFSTDTQYF.

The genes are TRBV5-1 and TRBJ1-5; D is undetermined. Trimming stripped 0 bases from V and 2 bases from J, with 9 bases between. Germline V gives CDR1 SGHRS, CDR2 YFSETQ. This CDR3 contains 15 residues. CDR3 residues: CASSLGGDGNQPQHF. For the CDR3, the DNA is TGCGCCAGCAGCTTGGGCGGGGATGGCAATCAGCCCCAGCATTTT.

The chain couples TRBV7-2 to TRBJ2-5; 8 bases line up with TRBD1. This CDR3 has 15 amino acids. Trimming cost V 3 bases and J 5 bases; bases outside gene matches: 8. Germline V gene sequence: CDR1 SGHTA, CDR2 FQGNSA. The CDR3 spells CASSFPDRVLETQYF. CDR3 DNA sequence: TGTGCCAGCAGCTTCCCGGACAGGGTTTTGGAGACCCAGTACTTC. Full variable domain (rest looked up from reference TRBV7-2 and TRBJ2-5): GAGVSQSPSNKVTEKGKDVELRCDPISGHTALYWYRQSLGQGLEFLIYFQGNSAPDKSGLPSDRFSAERTGGSVSTLTIQRTQQEDSAVYLCASSFPDRVLETQYFGPGTRLLVL.

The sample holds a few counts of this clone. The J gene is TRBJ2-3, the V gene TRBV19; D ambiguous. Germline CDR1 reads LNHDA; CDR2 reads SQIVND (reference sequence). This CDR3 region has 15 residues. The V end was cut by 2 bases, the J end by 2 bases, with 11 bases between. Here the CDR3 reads CASSIRYGYTDTQYF. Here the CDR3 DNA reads TGTGCCAGTAGTATACGCTACGGGTACACAGATACGCAGTATTTT.

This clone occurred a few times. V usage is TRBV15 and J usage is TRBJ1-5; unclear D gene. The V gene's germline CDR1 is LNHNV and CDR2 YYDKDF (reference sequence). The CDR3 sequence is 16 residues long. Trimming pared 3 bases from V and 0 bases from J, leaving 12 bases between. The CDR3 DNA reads TGTGCCACCAGCAGTTTACCCGGGGATAGCAATCAGCCCCAGCATTTT. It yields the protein CATSSLPGDSNQPQHF.

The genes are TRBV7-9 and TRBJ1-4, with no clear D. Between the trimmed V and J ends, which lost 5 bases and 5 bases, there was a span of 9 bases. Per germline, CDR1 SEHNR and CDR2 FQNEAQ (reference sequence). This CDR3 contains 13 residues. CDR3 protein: CASSLQSNEKLFF. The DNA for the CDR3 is TGTGCCAGCAGCCTCCAGTCGAATGAAAAACTGTTTTTT.